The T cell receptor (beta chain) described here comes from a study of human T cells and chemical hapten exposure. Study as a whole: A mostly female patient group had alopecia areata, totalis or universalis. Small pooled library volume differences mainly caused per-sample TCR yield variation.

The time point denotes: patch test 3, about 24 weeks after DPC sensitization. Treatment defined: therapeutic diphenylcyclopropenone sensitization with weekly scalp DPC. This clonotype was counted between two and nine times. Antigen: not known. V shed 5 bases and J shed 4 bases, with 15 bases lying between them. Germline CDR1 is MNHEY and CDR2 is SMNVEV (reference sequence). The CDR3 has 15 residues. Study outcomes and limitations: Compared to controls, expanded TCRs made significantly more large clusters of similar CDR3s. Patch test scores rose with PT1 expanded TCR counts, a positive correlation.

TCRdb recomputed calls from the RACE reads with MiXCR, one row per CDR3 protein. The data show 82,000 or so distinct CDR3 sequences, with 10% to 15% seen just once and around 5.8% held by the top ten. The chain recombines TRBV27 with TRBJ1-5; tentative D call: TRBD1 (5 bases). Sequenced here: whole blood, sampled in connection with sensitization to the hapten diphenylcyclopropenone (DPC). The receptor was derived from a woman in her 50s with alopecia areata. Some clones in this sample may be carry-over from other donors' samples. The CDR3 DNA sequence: TGTGCCAGCAGTCCCCGTGGGGGGATTAATCAGCCCCAGCATTTT. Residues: CASSPRGGINQPQHF.